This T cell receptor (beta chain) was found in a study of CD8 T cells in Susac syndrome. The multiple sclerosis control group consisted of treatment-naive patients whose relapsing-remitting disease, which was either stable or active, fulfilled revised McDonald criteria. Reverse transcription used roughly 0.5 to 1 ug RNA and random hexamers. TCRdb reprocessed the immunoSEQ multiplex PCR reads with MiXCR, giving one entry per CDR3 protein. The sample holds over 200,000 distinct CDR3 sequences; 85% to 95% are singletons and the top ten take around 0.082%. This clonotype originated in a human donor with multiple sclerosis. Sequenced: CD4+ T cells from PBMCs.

Here the CDR3 DNA reads TGTGCCTGGAGTGACAAGGCCTATTTGAACACTGAAGCTTTCTTT. As protein: CAWSDKAYLNTEAFF. The V and J genes are TRBV30 and TRBJ1-1; D not certain. Germline values: CDR1 GTSNPN, CDR2 SVGIG (reference sequence). V lost 1 base and J 0 bases, leaving 12 bases between the germline ends. The CDR3 runs to 15 residues.